What follows is one TCR beta chain and its context. Assay used: immunoSEQ multiplex PCR; TCRdb lists only in-frame clones, some missing. The sample has tens of thousands of clones, 85% to 90% seen once. This CDR3 spans 14 amino acids. The germline CDR1 and CDR2 sequences are GTSNPN and SVGIG (reference sequence). Unmatched junction bases numbered 12, after V lost 4 bases and J lost 7 bases. This sample is drawn from a study of blood T cell repertoires in COVID-19. The sequencing sample was made of peripheral blood. The chain employs TRBV30 and TRBJ2-7; 8 nucleotides agree with TRBD1. The sequence derives from a woman between 65 and 79 years old with active COVID-19. The CDR3 reads CAWIPLTGGREQYF. The CDR3 coding sequence is TGTGCCTGGATCCCCTTAACAGGGGGTCGGGAGCAGTACTTC.